This T cell receptor beta chain was retrieved from a study of CD8 T cells in ankylosing spondylitis (dated by TCRdb to the late 2010s). As for the study more broadly: T cell receptor beta repertoires were profiled in healthy donors and ankylosing spondylitis patients so that disease-linked TCR variants could be found. The whole study cohort included over 85 healthy donors and 20 to 30 ankylosing spondylitis patients. Peripheral blood was sampled, and synovial fluid was additionally collected from ankylosing spondylitis patients.

Sequencing relied on an Illumina HiSeq 2500. Quantitative 5'-RACE with molecular barcodes was used to prepare TCR beta libraries. The original methods were these. A new computational method, built on a probabilistic model of VDJ rearrangement, was used to identify disease-linked TCR variants. The public reads were reprocessed in TCRdb via fastp at Q25 and MiXCR, keeping in-frame beta chains. When rows share a CDR3 protein, they turn into one entry using the most common DNA and genes. TCRdb's processing, not the study's, gives the V and J calls here. This sample gives about 240,000 distinct CDR3 sequences in total; around 7.8% of them show up just once. Approximately 7% of the sample lies in the top ten. The germline V gene supplies CDR1 SQVTM and CDR2 ANQGSEA. V drops 3 bases and J drops 0 bases, leaving 9 bases in between. Inclusive of the bounding cysteine and phenylalanine, the CDR3 is 13 residues long. Just the 39-base CDR3 DNA is kept, in frame starting at base 1.

Details on this clonotype: The target of this receptor is not known. No clone much larger than this one lies a single base away; base qualities are absent.

The paper as a whole reports these results and caveats: The disease-linked clones showed a CD8+ phenotype and occurred at relatively low frequencies in peripheral blood. Some TCR beta motif variants had previously been reported in synovial fluid and blood of reactive arthritis patients, which suggested common disease-initiation mechanisms. A TCR beta motif of fewer than 10 highly homologous amino acid variants appeared characteristic of blood from ankylosing spondylitis patients. According to the report, matched synovial fluid samples from ankylosing spondylitis patients were significantly enriched for the disease-linked clones.

The chain was built from TRBV29-1 and TRBJ2-7, with an unclear D gene assignment. The clonotype comes from a male donor with ankylosing spondylitis or in good health (not recorded which). Sequenced sample: blood, either unsorted or a sorted T cell fraction (not recorded which). The sequence in DNA is TGCAGCGTTGAGACCGGCAGCTCCTACGAGCAGTACTTC. It encodes CSVETGSSYEQYF.